The 19 T cell receptor beta chains given below trace back to one sample, sequenced in a study of PD-L1 blockade in urothelial cancer. Some clones are missing from TCRdb's copy, which holds only in-frame ones; the method was immunoSEQ multiplex PCR. The sample shows around 40,000 clones, around 89% of them seen only once. The material was PBMCs, obtained around atezolizumab (anti-PD-L1) treatment. The receptors were sampled from a man aged 55 to 70 with urothelial cancer.

The V call is TRBV25-1, the J call TRBJ2-2; D not certain. The CDR3 is 13 amino acids. Germline V lookup: CDR1 MGHDK, CDR2 SYGVNS. Trimming cost V 2 bases and J 7 bases, with 8 bases left between them. DNA of the CDR3: TGTGCCAGCAGTGAACAAGAGAACGGGGAGCTGTTTTTT. Translating it yields CASSEQENGELFF.

This clone was found a few times. The V gene is TRBV2, the J gene TRBJ1-1; possible D gene TRBD1, 5 bases. From germline, CDR1 is SNHLY and CDR2 FYNNEI. This CDR3 contains 13 residues. The V end lost 4 bases, the J end lost 3 bases, and 9 bases lay between the germline ends. CDR3 DNA: TGTGCCAGCAGTGTGGGGGGGGACACTGAAGCTTTCTTT. Encoded protein: CASSVGGDTEAFF.

This chain uses TRBV7-9 with TRBJ2-7; 7 bases align to TRBD1. The V and J ends lost 1 base and 5 bases, in that order; junction bases with no gene match: 5. The length of the CDR3 is 14 residues. Germline CDR1 reads SEHNR; CDR2 reads FQNEAQ (reference sequence). The CDR3 coding sequence is TGTGCCAGCAGCTTAGACAGGGGAGCTGACGAGCAGTACTTC. Residues: CASSLDRGADEQYF.

This rearrangement joins TRBV28 to TRBJ1-2; no clear D gene. CDR1 and CDR2 from the germline V gene are MDHEN and SYDVKM. The CDR3 runs to 12 residues. The ends were cut back, 3 bases at V and 8 bases at J, with 10 bases in the middle. CDR3: CASSLHPRGYTF. CDR3 bases: TGTGCCAGCAGTTTGCACCCTAGAGGCTACACCTTC.

The rearrangement joins TRBV5-1 to TRBJ2-2; D is possibly TRBD2 (7 bases). This CDR3 has 13 amino acids. The ends were cut back, 6 bases at V and 3 bases at J, with 9 bases in the middle. Germline V CDR1 and CDR2: SGHRS, YFSETQ. The CDR3 DNA reads as TGCGCCAGCAAAGGGGGGGACACCGGGGAGCTGTTTTTT. Residues: CASKGGDTGELFF. Full variable domain (missing parts from reference TRBV5-1 and TRBJ2-2): KAGVTQTPRYLIKTRGQQVTLSCSPISGHRSVSWYQQTPGQGLQFLFEYFSETQRNKGNFPGRFSGRQFSNSRSEMNVSTLELGDSALYLCASKGGDTGELFFGEGSRLTVL.

The chain combines TRBV5-1 with TRBJ2-3; weak D call: TRBD1 (6 bases). V dropped 4 bases and J dropped 4 bases, with 22 bases sitting between them. Per germline, CDR1 SGHRS and CDR2 YFSETQ. The CDR3 runs to 17 residues. The CDR3 DNA sequence: TGCGCCAGCAGCCCGGAAGGTGGGACAAGGCGGGCAGATACGCAGTATTTT. This sequence encodes CASSPEGGTRRADTQYF.

V gene TRBV10-3 combines with J gene TRBJ2-1, with 10 bases fitting TRBD2. There are 12 residues in the CDR3. The germline gives CDR1 ENHRY, CDR2 SYGVKD. CDR3 region: CGSGGDNNEQFF. CDR3 DNA sequence: TGTGGGAGCGGGGGGGACAACAATGAGCAGTTCTTC.

The chain is built from TRBV4-2 and TRBJ2-4; D might be TRBD1 (6 bases). Trimming cost V 1 base and J 0 bases, with 10 bases left between them. The germline gives CDR1 LGHNA, CDR2 YNFKEQ. The CDR3 covers 16 residues. DNA of the CDR3: TGTGCCAGCAGCCAAGGGACAGACCTAGCCAAAAACATTCAGTACTTC. Its protein is CASSQGTDLAKNIQYF.

V usage is TRBV10-3 and J usage is TRBJ2-7, with 7 bases identical to TRBD2. Germline V gene lookup returns CDR1 ENHRY and CDR2 SYGVKD. V dropped 4 bases and J dropped 5; count of bases not matched to a gene: 2. CDR3 size: 12 residues. The CDR3 DNA reads as TGTGCCATCAGTGGGGGGAGGGACGAGCAGTACTTC. This translates into CAISGGRDEQYF.

V usage is TRBV5-8 and J usage is TRBJ1-5, with a weak D call TRBD1 (6 bases). Germline CDR1 reads SGHTS; CDR2 reads YDEGEE. Trimming left V 4 bases short and J 1 base short, with 12 bases between. The CDR3 runs to 15 residues. The CDR3 DNA reads as TGTGCCAGCAGCCGAACAGGGTTCAGCAATCAGCCCCAGCATTTT. Amino acid sequence: CASSRTGFSNQPQHF.

The chain links TRBV5-1 to TRBJ2-2, with 11 bases that match TRBD2. Trimming removed 0 bases from V and 6 bases from J; junction bases left unmatched: 4. Germline loops: CDR1 SGHRS, CDR2 YFSETQ. The CDR3 length is 16 residues. DNA of the CDR3: TGCGCCAGCAGCTTGGACGGTAGCGGGAGGGCCGGGGAGCTGTTTTTT. This gives the protein CASSLDGSGRAGELFF.

Only one count was recorded for this clone. The chain links TRBV5-1 to TRBJ1-5, with D perhaps TRBD1 (6 bases). CDR3 length: 16 amino acids. Trimming removed 4 bases at V and 3 bases at J, with 17 bases between. Germline V gene lookup returns CDR1 SGHRS and CDR2 YFSETQ. CDR3 protein: CASSLDRGAANQPQHF. DNA of the CDR3: TGCGCCAGCAGCCTGGACCGGGGGGCTGCCAATCAGCCCCAGCATTTT.

V and J are TRBV5-1 and TRBJ2-5; perhaps TRBD1 as D (5 bases). Germline V gene data show CDR1 as SGHRS and CDR2 as YFSETQ. V was trimmed by 2 bases and J by 5 bases, leaving 13 bases between them. The CDR3 extends over 14 amino acids. The CDR3 is CASSFQGIMETQYF. The CDR3 nucleotides read TGCGCCAGCAGCTTCCAGGGAATAATGGAGACCCAGTACTTC.

The V and J genes are TRBV7-9 and TRBJ2-7; TRBD1 agrees at 9 bases. Unmatched junction bases numbered 7, after V lost 3 bases and J lost 7 bases. This CDR3 contains 14 residues. Germline values: CDR1 SEHNR, CDR2 FQNEAQ (reference sequence). This chain's CDR3 is CASSLGTGKREQYF. CDR3 nucleotide sequence: TGTGCCAGCAGCTTGGGGACAGGGAAAAGGGAGCAGTACTTC.

The chain couples TRBV28 to TRBJ1-2, with 12 bases fitting TRBD1. The CDR3 loop spans 14 amino acids. V gave up 6 bases and J gave up 5 bases; unmatched junction bases: 4. Germline assignment: CDR1 MDHEN and CDR2 SYDVKM. CDR3: CASRGTGGGYGYTF. Here the CDR3 DNA reads TGTGCCAGCAGGGGGACAGGGGGCGGTTATGGCTACACCTTC.

The CDR3 is CASRAGLGVYNEQFF. The CDR3 nucleotides are TGCGCCAGCAGGGCGGGACTAGGGGTCTACAATGAGCAGTTCTTC. The chain uses TRBV5-1 and TRBJ2-1, with 8 bases that match TRBD2. Germline loops: CDR1 SGHRS, CDR2 YFSETQ. Losses at the gene ends were 5 bases for V and 3 bases for J; bases not matched to a gene: 7. CDR3 length: 15 residues.

V is TRBV5-1 and J is TRBJ1-5, with 12 positions matching TRBD1. Germline assignment: CDR1 SGHRS and CDR2 YFSETQ. After removal of 4 bases from V and 5 bases from J, the junction contained 16 bases not matched to a gene. The CDR3 loop spans 19 amino acids. This CDR3 is CASSPLSPGTGGGYQPQHF. The CDR3 DNA reads as TGCGCCAGCAGCCCCCTCTCACCCGGGACAGGGGGCGGGTATCAGCCCCAGCATTTT.

The chain carries TRBV10-3 and TRBJ1-2; D not certain. V lost 11 bases and J 7 bases, leaving 17 bases between the germline ends. Germline-derived CDR1 and CDR2 are ENHRY and SYGVKD. The CDR3 is made up of 12 amino acids. In DNA form, the CDR3 reads TGTGCCGAACCGCCGATCTACCGTGGCTACACCTTC. Its translation: CAEPPIYRGYTF.

The chain couples TRBV28 to TRBJ2-7; possibly TRBD1 for D (8 bases). The CDR3 covers 15 residues. Trimming shortened V by 6 bases and J by 0 bases, and 15 bases separated the two germline ends. The V gene's germline CDR1 is MDHEN and CDR2 SYDVKM. CDR3 amino acids: CASSRTGGDSYEQYF. CDR3 sequence (DNA): TGTGCCAGCAGCCGAACAGGGGGGGACTCCTACGAGCAGTACTTC. Full variable domain (remainder filled in from reference TRBV28 and TRBJ2-7): DVKVTQSSRYLVKRTGEKVFLECVQDMDHENMFWYRQDPGLGLRLIYFSYDVKMKEKGDIPEGYSVSREKKERFSLILESASTNQTSMYLCASSRTGGDSYEQYFGPGTRLTVT.